The clone carrying this T cell receptor beta chain came up a few times. Its target is not known. Other DNA sequences in this sample translate to the same CDR3. The data originate from a study of CD8+ T cells in alopecia areata. The overall study: Treatment with tofacitinib (6 to 18 months) was followed by 6 months off drug.

In germline, CDR1 is SGHRS, CDR2 YFSETQ. Trimming took 0 bases from V and 4 from J; bases not matched to a gene: 3. The CDR3 covers 16 residues. Treatment in this sample: oral pan-JAK inhibitor, 5-10 mg twice daily. Study outcomes and limitations: On tofacitinib, scalp and blood still held many of the expanded lesional clones. The study found higher clonality in lesional than normal scalp, especially in alopecia totalis/universalis. Within the top 100, expanded CD8+ clones significantly decreased with tofacitinib, as did scalp clonality.

RNA was isolated and reverse transcribed to cDNA, the sequencing template. Some clones are missing from TCRdb's copy, which holds only in-frame ones; the method was immunoSEQ multiplex PCR. The data show about 100,000 clones, 50% to 60% seen once. The chain recombines TRBV5-1 with TRBJ2-1; 11 nucleotides line up with TRBD2. The input for sequencing was CD8+ T cells sorted from blood, taken between weeks 55 and 65, from a patient treated with tofacitinib. This sequence originates from a human donor with alopecia areata. CDR3 in amino acids: CASSLASGGTYNEQFF. DNA of the CDR3: TGCGCCAGCAGCTTGGCTAGCGGGGGGACGTACAATGAGCAGTTCTTC.